One sample yielded the 21 T cell receptor beta chains listed below, sequenced in a study of shared clonotypes between healthy human individuals. Method: immunoSEQ multiplex PCR; TCRdb's copy keeps in-frame clones and lacks some. The table lists about 2.4 million clones, roughly 92% of them singletons. Sequenced input: naive CD4+ T cells sorted from blood. The subset was: CD45RA+ positively selected. Receptors originate from a man younger than 35 in good health.

This rearrangement joins TRBV6-1 to TRBJ2-7, with D possibly TRBD2 on 5 matching bases. There are 15 residues in the CDR3. V shed 3 bases and J shed 2 bases, with 14 bases lying between them. Germline loops: CDR1 MNHNS, CDR2 SASEGT. For the CDR3, the DNA is TGTGCCAGCAGTGACCAAGGGAGACCGCCCTACGAGCAGTACTTC. This sequence encodes CASSDQGRPPYEQYF.

The chain combines TRBV6-1 with TRBJ1-5, with 7 nucleotides matching TRBD1. The V and J ends lost 5 bases and 3 bases, in that order; junction bases with no gene match: 4. Per germline, CDR1 MNHNS and CDR2 SASEGT. The CDR3 loop spans 14 amino acids. The CDR3 sequence is CASSLQGFNQPQHF. The CDR3 DNA is TGTGCCAGCAGTTTACAGGGGTTCAATCAGCCCCAGCATTTT.

The chain links TRBV30 to TRBJ2-3, with D unresolved. Trimming took 2 bases from V and 6 from J, leaving 9 bases between them. The CDR3 spans 12 residues. Per the germline V gene, CDR1 is GTSNPN and CDR2 is SVGIG (reference sequence). The DNA of the CDR3 is TGTGCCTGGAGTCCGGGTTTGGATACGCAGTATTTT. Amino acid sequence: CAWSPGLDTQYF.

The chain couples TRBV30 to TRBJ1-2; tentatively, D is TRBD1 (6 bases). Germline values: CDR1 GTSNPN, CDR2 SVGIG (reference sequence). V was trimmed by 5 bases and J by 2 bases, leaving 15 bases between them. The CDR3 sequence is 14 residues long. The CDR3 loop reads CAWRSGVLNYGYTF. The CDR3, as DNA: TGTGCCTGGCGTTCAGGGGTTCTAAACTATGGCTACACCTTC.

J is TRBJ1-1 and V is TRBV10-3; no definite D call. From germline, CDR1 is ENHRY and CDR2 SYGVKD. With 5 bases removed from V and 11 bases from J, the gap between germline ends came to 21 bases. This CDR3 spans 14 amino acids. In DNA form, the CDR3 reads TGTGCCATCAGTACCCCGAACGGAGCTAAGTCCGCTTTCTTT. Translation gives CAISTPNGAKSAFF.

The chain has TRBV28 and TRBJ2-1; 8 bases map to TRBD1. The CDR3 runs 16 residues. Germline CDR1 and CDR2: MDHEN and SYDVKM. With 6 bases clipped from V and 8 bases from J, the junction kept 15 bases outside the gene matches. CDR3 in amino acids: CASRSQGGQDNHEQFF. The CDR3 nucleotides read TGTGCCAGCAGATCGCAAGGGGGACAGGACAACCATGAGCAGTTCTTC.

This chain joins TRBV5-4 and TRBJ2-2; the match to TRBD2 covers 9 bases. The ends lost 7 bases at V and 5 bases at J; junction bases unmatched: 9. The CDR3 runs to 15 residues. Germline assignment: CDR1 SGHNT and CDR2 YYREEE (reference sequence). The CDR3 nucleotides are TGTGCCAGCGGTTTTAGCGGGGGAGGGACCGGGGAGCTGTTTTTT. This sequence encodes CASGFSGGGTGELFF.

The rearrangement joins TRBV5-5 to TRBJ1-2; possibly TRBD1 for D (6 bases). Germline CDR1 and CDR2: SGHKS and YYEKEE (reference sequence). There are 13 residues in the CDR3. Deletions cut 9 bases from V and 0 bases from J, with 12 bases between. The CDR3 sequence is CATRGTANYGYTF. CDR3 DNA sequence: TGTGCCACCAGGGGTACAGCTAACTATGGCTACACCTTC.

This clone occurred once. The rearrangement uses TRBV7-2 and TRBJ1-2, with 9 bases matching TRBD1. Germline loops: CDR1 SGHTA, CDR2 FQGNSA. V gave up 4 bases and J gave up 6 bases; unmatched junction bases: 3. This CDR3 is 13 amino acids long. The CDR3 coding sequence is TGTGCCAGCAGCTGGGACAGGGACCATGGCTACACCTTC. It specifies CASSWDRDHGYTF.

This chain links TRBV10-3 with TRBJ1-2, with D perhaps matching TRBD1 (5 bases). The CDR3 has 16 amino acids. The V gene's germline CDR1 is ENHRY and CDR2 SYGVKD. Trimming took 0 bases from V and 1 from J, leaving 12 bases between them. The CDR3 is CAISESSGWINYGYTF. The CDR3 nucleotides are TGTGCCATCAGTGAGTCCTCAGGGTGGATTAACTATGGCTACACCTTC.

This chain joins TRBV4-1 and TRBJ1-4; 7 nucleotides align to TRBD1. Trimming cost V 2 bases and J 4 bases; bases outside gene matches: 4. CDR3 length: 15 amino acids. Germline V lookup: CDR1 MGHRA, CDR2 YSYEKL. CDR3 coding DNA: TGCGCCAGCAGCCAATTAGGGGGCAATAATGAAAAACTGTTTTTT. The encoded protein is CASSQLGGNNEKLFF.

The J gene is TRBJ1-1, the V gene TRBV4-3; D is undetermined. The CDR3 loop spans 13 amino acids. From germline, CDR1 is LGHNA and CDR2 YSLEER. V lost 3 bases, J lost 0 bases, and 5 bases lay in between. The CDR3, as DNA: TGCGCCAGCAGCCATGGGATGAACACTGAAGCTTTCTTT. Translating gives CASSHGMNTEAFF.

The CDR3 is CASSLGLGGADTQYF. CDR3 nucleotide sequence: TGCGCCAGCAGCCTGGGGTTAGGAGGCGCAGATACGCAGTATTTT. The rearrangement joins TRBV5-1 to TRBJ2-3, with D possibly TRBD2 on 5 matching bases. This CDR3 has 15 amino acids. V was cut by 4 bases and J by 4 bases, with 16 bases left in between. From germline, CDR1 is SGHRS and CDR2 YFSETQ.

As to this clone: This CDR3 is also generated by other DNA sequences in the sample. The chain employs TRBV6-5 and TRBJ1-6; perhaps TRBD1 as D (5 bases). Trimming pared 1 base from V and 5 bases from J, leaving 12 bases between. CDR1 is MNHEY and CDR2 is SVGAGI in the germline V gene. The CDR3 is 16 amino acids. DNA of the CDR3: TGTGCCAGCAGTTACTTGCGGGACCAGGATAATTCACCCCTCCACTTT. Translation: CASSYLRDQDNSPLHF.

This clone was seen more than once but under ten times. The rearrangement uses TRBV10-3 and TRBJ1-1, with a tentative D call TRBD1 (5 bases). V shed 2 bases and J shed 10 bases, with 8 bases lying between them. The length of the CDR3 is 11 residues. Germline V gene data show CDR1 as ENHRY and CDR2 as SYGVKD. CDR3: CAISEDSRAFF. The CDR3, as DNA: TGTGCCATCAGTGAGGACAGCCGAGCTTTCTTT.

The V and J genes are TRBV2 and TRBJ2-3; 8 positions agree with TRBD2. Looked up from germline, CDR1 is SNHLY and CDR2 is FYNNEI. CDR3 length: 15 residues. Trimming at V came to 7 bases and at J to 2 bases, leaving 8 bases not matched to a gene. Here the CDR3 DNA reads TGTGCCAGCACCCGCGGGAGGCAGGTCACAGATACGCAGTATTTT. This encodes CASTRGRQVTDTQYF.

This clone was detected only a few times. The chain joins TRBV2 to TRBJ1-2; D is undetermined. Germline V gene sequence: CDR1 SNHLY, CDR2 FYNNEI. Deletions cut 3 bases from V and 3 bases from J, with 8 bases between. This CDR3 comprises 13 residues. The CDR3 spells CASSDWGDYGYTF. CDR3 DNA: TGTGCCAGCAGTGACTGGGGAGACTATGGCTACACCTTC.

The V call is TRBV5-1, the J call TRBJ2-5; D is tentatively TRBD1 or TRBD2 (5 bases each). The V gene's germline CDR1 is SGHRS and CDR2 YFSETQ. The V and J ends lost 0 bases and 1 base respectively, with 10 bases between them. This CDR3 has 15 amino acids. The CDR3 region is CASSLGDGAQETQYF. Here the CDR3 DNA reads TGCGCCAGCAGCTTGGGGGACGGGGCCCAAGAGACCCAGTACTTC.

CDR3 in DNA: TGTGCCAGCAGTTATTATTCATCCTATGGCTACACCTTC. Protein sequence: CASSYYSSYGYTF. The rearrangement uses TRBV6-5 and TRBJ1-2; D gene uncertain. Germline lookup yields CDR1 MNHEY and CDR2 SVGAGI. Deletions cut 3 bases from V and 4 bases from J, with 9 bases between. This CDR3 comprises 13 residues.

The rearrangement uses TRBV5-1 and TRBJ1-2; 9 nucleotides match TRBD1. CDR1 is SGHRS and CDR2 is YFSETQ in the germline V gene. V was pared by 4 bases and J by 4 bases, with 11 bases of the junction left unmatched. The CDR3 consists of 16 residues. CDR3 nucleotides: TGCGCCAGCAGCCCGGTAGGGACAGGGTATGGCTATGGCTACACCTTC. It translates to CASSPVGTGYGYGYTF.

The chain carries TRBV6-1 and TRBJ2-5; D possibly corresponds to TRBD2 (6 bases). The germline V and J ends were trimmed by 6 bases and 1 base, with 15 bases remaining between them. Germline V gene lookup returns CDR1 MNHNS and CDR2 SASEGT. CDR3 length: 15 residues. The CDR3 DNA reads as TGTGCCAGCAGAGGACAAGCGGGTTTCCAAGAGACCCAGTACTTC. It is translated as CASRGQAGFQETQYF.